The clone carrying this T cell receptor (beta chain) was counted at least ten times. The sample originates from a study of human T cells and chemical hapten exposure. Study-level background: For the roughly 24-week duration of the study, patients were given weekly doses of diphenylcyclopropenone on the scalp. Small pooled library volume differences mainly caused per-sample TCR yield variation.

Germline CDR1 reads DFQATT; CDR2 reads SNEGSKA (reference sequence). The CDR3 is 15 amino acids. V trimming: 7 bases; J trimming: 1 base; junction bases outside the gene matches: 9. Time point meaning: pre-sensitization, week 0. The treatment: therapeutic diphenylcyclopropenone sensitization with weekly scalp DPC. Unfractionated whole blood served as the source for total RNA extraction. TCRdb reprocessed the RACE reads via MiXCR and lists one record per CDR3 protein. In the table there are more than 100,000 distinct CDR3 sequences, roughly 14% of which are singletons. The sequences come from whole blood, collected in connection with sensitization to the hapten diphenylcyclopropenone (DPC). This rearrangement joins TRBV20-1 to TRBJ2-1; the match to TRBD2 covers 8 bases. The receptor was derived from a woman under 30 with alopecia areata. Some clones in this sample may be carry-over from other donors' samples. CDR3 DNA: TGCAGTGTGGCCACGGGGGGGGCATCCTACAATGAGCAGTTCTTC. Protein sequence: CSVATGGASYNEQFF.